One and the same sample provided the 20 T cell receptor beta chains below, sequenced in a study of regulatory T cells in long-lasting Graves disease. Time point defined: newly diagnosed GD, antithyroid drugs for less than 3 months. There was RNA extracted from PBMCs, and the TCR library was made from it. Arm-PCR of CDR3 regions and iRepertoire HTBI primers were used to build TCR beta libraries. In TCRdb, the multiplex PCR reads were re-called with MiXCR into one record per CDR3 protein. Seen here are 680,000 or so distinct CDR3 sequences, roughly 15% observed once, and the top ten hold around a sixth. These same data were also listed under a study on T cells in Graves' hyperthyroidism and ophthalmopathy.

The material sequenced was peripheral blood mononuclear cells (PBMCs), taken at new diagnosis, from a patient treated with antithyroid drugs. The receptors stem from a young woman with Graves disease.

The J gene is TRBJ2-4, the V gene TRBV4-1, with 9 bases fitting TRBD2. The CDR3 runs to 20 residues. Looked up from germline, CDR1 is MGHRA and CDR2 is YSYEKL. V gave up 3 bases and J gave up 0 bases; unmatched junction bases: 15. The CDR3 sequence: CASSQSGASGTSGAKNIQYF. The DNA for the CDR3 is TGCGCCAGCAGCCAGTCGGGGGCTAGCGGGACGAGTGGAGCCAAAAACATTCAGTACTTC.

This clonotype was picked up many times. The J gene is TRBJ2-7, the V gene TRBV27, with 14 bases identical to TRBD2. The CDR3 spans 17 residues. The trim removed 5 bases at V and 2 bases at J, leaving 8 bases unmatched. CDR1 and CDR2 (germline): MNHEY, SMNVEV (reference sequence). The CDR3 here is CASSPPLGLAGAYEQYF. The CDR3 DNA reads TGTGCCAGCAGTCCTCCGCTGGGACTAGCGGGAGCCTACGAGCAGTACTTC.

On this clonotype: A junction boundary mismatches the germline segment, possibly from a read error. This chain connects TRBV30 to TRBJ2-2, with D perhaps matching TRBD1 (5 bases). The CDR3 has 16 amino acids. Germline loops: CDR1 GTSNPN, CDR2 SVGIG (reference sequence). CDR3 residues: CACSRGALIDTRELFF. CDR3 DNA sequence: TGTGCCTGTAGCCGTGGGGCGCTCATTGACACCAGGGAGCTGTTTTTT. Full variable domain (remainder filled in from reference TRBV30 and TRBJ2-2): SQTIHQWPATLVQPVGSPLSLECTVEGTSNPNLYWYRQAAGRGLQLLFYSVGIGQISSEVPQNLSASRPQDRQFILSSKKLLLSDSGFYLCACSRGALIDTRELFFGEGSRLTVL.

The gene calls are TRBV20-1 and TRBJ1-2; D possibly corresponds to TRBD1 (5 bases). Trimming shortened V by 4 bases and J by 0 bases, and 9 bases separated the two germline ends. The CDR3 loop spans 13 amino acids. CDR1 and CDR2 from the germline V gene are DFQATT and SNEGSKA (reference sequence). The CDR3 loop is CSATGHSNYGYTF. The DNA for the CDR3 is TGCAGTGCTACAGGACATTCTAACTATGGCTACACCTTC.

The table lists this clonotype with a few counts. The gene calls are TRBV14 and TRBJ2-5; 10 bases are a match to TRBD2. Germline V gene lookup returns CDR1 SGHDN and CDR2 FVKESK. This CDR3 has 20 amino acids. V was clipped by 1 base and J by 0 bases; unmatched bases: 14. CDR3 loop: CASSQVGLADSFTYQETQYF. The CDR3 bases are TGTGCCAGCAGCCAAGTTGGACTAGCGGATTCTTTCACGTACCAAGAGACCCAGTACTTC. Full variable domain (remainder filled in from reference TRBV14 and TRBJ2-5): EAGVTQFPSHSVIEKGQTVTLRCDPISGHDNLYWYRRVMGKEIKFLLHFVKESKQDESGMPNNRFLAERTGGTYSTLKVQPAELEDSGVYFCASSQVGLADSFTYQETQYFGPGTRLLVL.

This clonotype turned up a few times. The rearrangement links TRBV19 to TRBJ2-1; D possibly corresponds to TRBD1 (5 bases). CDR1 and CDR2 (germline): LNHDA, SQIVND (reference sequence). The V end was cut by 3 bases, the J end by 0 bases, with 18 bases between. The CDR3 loop spans 18 amino acids. The CDR3 sequence is CASSIRQGTTSSYNEQFF. In DNA form, the CDR3 reads TGTGCCAGTAGTATTCGTCAGGGAACGACTTCCTCCTACAATGAGCAGTTCTTC.

In its sample, this clonotype was seen many times. CDR3 sequence reads: CASSSTGDPQYF. The CDR3 DNA follows: TGTGCCAGCAGTTCGACAGGGGACCCTCAGTATTTT. The gene calls are TRBV12-3 or TRBV12-4 and TRBJ2-3; TRBD1 agrees at 8 bases. V gave up 4 bases and J gave up 12 bases; unmatched junction bases: 6. CDR3 length equals 12 residues.

This clonotype was observed many times. The chain has TRBV15 and TRBJ2-1; TRBD2 agrees at 7 bases. V shed 5 bases, J shed 7 bases, and the junction held 5 bases outside the gene matches. Per the germline V gene, CDR1 is LNHNV and CDR2 is YYDKDF (reference sequence). The CDR3 consists of 13 residues. The CDR3 DNA is TGTGCCACCAGCGGGAGGGTGGGTAATGAGCAGTTCTTC. It translates to CATSGRVGNEQFF.

With regard to this clonotype: This sequence may be a read error, since a much larger clone differs from it by one base. The J gene is TRBJ2-7, the V gene TRBV2, with 9 bases fitting TRBD2. V lost 6 bases to trimming and J lost 0 bases; unmatched junction nucleotides: 3. In germline, CDR1 is SNHLY, CDR2 FYNNEI. The CDR3 has 14 residues. The CDR3 sequence is CASRGLATSYEQYF. Here the CDR3 DNA reads TGTGCCAGCAGAGGACTAGCGACCTCCTACGAGCAGTACTTC.

The rearrangement uses TRBV6-1 and TRBJ2-6, with 7 bases identical to TRBD1. V was clipped by 5 bases and J by 4 bases; unmatched bases: 8. Germline values: CDR1 MNHNS, CDR2 SASEGT. The CDR3 is 16 residues long. CDR3 in amino acids: CASSRDSPVGANVLTF. CDR3 nucleotides: TGTGCCAGCAGTCGGGACAGCCCTGTCGGGGCCAACGTCCTGACTTTC.

This clonotype was recorded many times. The J gene is TRBJ1-5, the V gene TRBV5-5; D uncertain. CDR3 length: 15 amino acids. The germline V and J ends were trimmed by 3 bases and 0 bases, with 10 bases remaining between them. Germline V gene sequence: CDR1 SGHKS, CDR2 YYEKEE (reference sequence). CDR3 nucleotide sequence: TGTGCCAGCAGCTACGAACTGGGTAGCAATCAGCCCCAGCATTTT. It specifies CASSYELGSNQPQHF.

This clonotype was observed at least ten times. The V gene is TRBV2, the J gene TRBJ2-1; 12 nucleotides match TRBD2. J gave up 7 bases and V 4 bases, and 2 bases lay outside the gene matches. The germline V gene encodes CDR1 SNHLY and CDR2 FYNNEI. CDR3 length: 14 amino acids. The CDR3 coding sequence is TGTGCCAGCAGTGGACTAGCGGGAGTTAATGAGCAGTTCTTC. Protein product: CASSGLAGVNEQFF.

The gene calls are TRBV19 and TRBJ2-2, with 9 bases that match TRBD2. V shed 5 bases, J shed 6 bases, and the junction held 7 bases outside the gene matches. CDR1 is LNHDA, CDR2 SQIVND, per germline (reference sequence). CDR3 length: 15 residues. The CDR3 nucleotides read TGTGCCAGTAGTCTAAATAGCGGGAGCGCCGGGGAGCTGTTTTTT. The encoded protein is CASSLNSGSAGELFF.

This sequence joins TRBV10-3 and TRBJ2-1, with D perhaps TRBD1 (5 bases). Trimming took off 8 bases at V and 4 bases at J, with 15 bases between the two ends. Germline values: CDR1 ENHRY, CDR2 SYGVKD. This CDR3 is built from 14 residues. CDR3 in amino acids: CAIGAPRDYNEQFF. The CDR3 region has the DNA TGTGCCATCGGGGCTCCTCGCGATTACAATGAGCAGTTCTTC.

This clonotype has at least ten counts. V is TRBV2 and J is TRBJ1-4; TRBD1 matches 7 bases. Germline V gene lookup returns CDR1 SNHLY and CDR2 FYNNEI. CDR3 length: 12 amino acids. V gave up 7 bases and J gave up 10 bases; unmatched junction bases: 6. In DNA, the CDR3 is TGTGCCAGCACCGGGACAGAGGGAAAACTGTTTTTT. Its protein is CASTGTEGKLFF.

There are many counts of this clonotype. This chain connects TRBV11-3 to TRBJ1-1; no firm D call. The CDR3 length is 13 residues. CDR1 and CDR2 (germline): SGHNT, YENEEA. Trimming left V 0 bases short and J 4 bases short, with 6 bases between. The CDR3 region is CASSLDSVTEAFF. In DNA, the CDR3 is TGTGCCAGCAGCTTAGACAGTGTCACTGAAGCTTTCTTT.

This clonotype was counted ten times or more. This rearrangement joins TRBV5-1 to TRBJ1-1; D gene ambiguous. CDR1 and CDR2 (germline): SGHRS, YFSETQ. Trimming shortened V by 5 bases and J by 8 bases, and 19 bases separated the two germline ends. The CDR3 is made up of 14 amino acids. CDR3 protein: CASRSQADGPEAFF. For the CDR3, the DNA is TGCGCCAGCAGAAGTCAGGCGGACGGTCCCGAAGCTTTCTTT.

This clonotype was seen at least ten times. The chain combines TRBV20-1 with TRBJ2-1; 12 nucleotides align to TRBD2. CDR3 length equals 18 residues. Germline CDR1 reads DFQATT; CDR2 reads SNEGSKA (reference sequence). V shed 3 bases and J 0 bases; nucleotides not matched to a gene: 9. CDR3 bases: TGCAGTGCTAGTAGGCTAGCGGGAGGGTCGAGCTCCTACAATGAGCAGTTCTTC. It translates to CSASRLAGGSSSYNEQFF.

Ten or more counts support this clonotype. This chain links TRBV28 with TRBJ1-4; 7 bases are a match to TRBD1. The CDR3 has 15 amino acids. Germline V gene lookup returns CDR1 MDHEN and CDR2 SYDVKM. V dropped 6 bases and J dropped 7; count of bases not matched to a gene: 11. The CDR3 nucleotides are TGTGCCAGCAGACTAGGTGGGACAGTGGGTGAAAAACTGTTTTTT. As protein: CASRLGGTVGEKLFF.

This clonotype turned up a few times. V usage is TRBV9 and J usage is TRBJ2-3; D gene uncertain. Trimming removed 1 base at V and 4 bases at J, with 7 bases between. Per the germline V gene, CDR1 is SGDLS and CDR2 is YYNGEE. There are 13 residues in the CDR3. CDR3 nucleotide sequence: TGTGCCAGCAGCGTACTTTTGGCAGATACGCAGTATTTT. This translates into CASSVLLADTQYF.